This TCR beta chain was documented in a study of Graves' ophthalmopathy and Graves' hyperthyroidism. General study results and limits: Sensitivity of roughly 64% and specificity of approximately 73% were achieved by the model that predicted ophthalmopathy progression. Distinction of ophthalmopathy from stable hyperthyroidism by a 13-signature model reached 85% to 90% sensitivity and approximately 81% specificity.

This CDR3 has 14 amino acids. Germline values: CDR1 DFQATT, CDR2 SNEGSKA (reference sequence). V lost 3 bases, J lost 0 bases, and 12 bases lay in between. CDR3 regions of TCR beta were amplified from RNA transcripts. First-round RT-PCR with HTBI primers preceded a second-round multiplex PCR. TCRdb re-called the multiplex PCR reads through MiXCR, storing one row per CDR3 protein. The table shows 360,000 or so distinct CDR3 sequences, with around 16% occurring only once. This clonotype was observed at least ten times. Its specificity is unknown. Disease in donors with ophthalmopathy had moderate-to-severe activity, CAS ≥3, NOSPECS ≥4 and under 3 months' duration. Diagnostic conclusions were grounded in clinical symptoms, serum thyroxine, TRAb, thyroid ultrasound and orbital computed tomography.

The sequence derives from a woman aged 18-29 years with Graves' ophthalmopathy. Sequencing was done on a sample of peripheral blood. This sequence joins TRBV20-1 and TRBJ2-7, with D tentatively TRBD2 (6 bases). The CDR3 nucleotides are TGCAGTGCTAGGGGCGGCGGGGACTCCTACGAGCAGTACTTC. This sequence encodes CSARGGGDSYEQYF.